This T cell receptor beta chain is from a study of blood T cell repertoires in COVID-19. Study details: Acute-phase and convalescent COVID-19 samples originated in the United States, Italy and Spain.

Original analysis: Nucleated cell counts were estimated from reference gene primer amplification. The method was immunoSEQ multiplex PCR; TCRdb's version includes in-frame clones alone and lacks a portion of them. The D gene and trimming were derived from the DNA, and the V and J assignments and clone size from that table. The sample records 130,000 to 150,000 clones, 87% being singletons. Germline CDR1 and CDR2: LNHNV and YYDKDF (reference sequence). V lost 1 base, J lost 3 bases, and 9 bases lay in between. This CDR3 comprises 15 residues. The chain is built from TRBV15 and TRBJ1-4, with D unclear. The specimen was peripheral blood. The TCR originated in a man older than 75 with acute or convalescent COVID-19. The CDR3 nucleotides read TGTGCCACCAGCAGAGGTACAAGTTCTAATGAAAAACTGTTTTTT. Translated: CATSRGTSSNEKLFF.